The 23 T cell receptor beta chains below all came from one sample that was sequenced in a study of beta chain features in type 1 diabetes. Expressed TCRB transcripts were sequenced after all isolated RNA was converted to cDNA. Using immunoSEQ multiplex PCR, the repertoire was profiled, and TCRdb retains in-frame clones only, with some absent. Found here are 200,000 to 300,000 clones, 13% to 15% of them singletons; the top ten hold about 0.03%. The specimen was naive CD4+ T cells from blood. These TCRs come from a woman in her thirties or forties in good health.

In this sample, this clone turned up a few times. V usage is TRBV4-3 and J usage is TRBJ2-3; D possibly corresponds to TRBD1 (6 bases). The germline gives CDR1 LGHNA, CDR2 YSLEER. The CDR3 runs 15 residues. V was cut by 5 bases and J by 2 bases, with 14 bases left in between. Here the CDR3 DNA reads TGCGCCAGCAGCGCCGGACAGTCCTACACAGATACGCAGTATTTT. Residues: CASSAGQSYTDTQYF.

This chain uses TRBV7-8 with TRBJ1-2, with D perhaps TRBD1 (5 bases). This CDR3 has 17 residues. Trimming removed 5 bases at V and 0 bases at J, with 19 bases between. Germline CDR1 and CDR2: SGHVS and FQNEAQ. The CDR3 is CASSDDGEGPSNYGYTF. DNA for the CDR3: TGTGCCAGCAGCGACGATGGGGAGGGACCTTCTAACTATGGCTACACCTTC.

This clone turned up a few times. The chain carries TRBV19 and TRBJ2-7, with D possibly being TRBD1 (5 bases). The length of the CDR3 is 14 residues. V shed 8 bases and J shed 1 base, with 15 bases lying between them. Germline assignment: CDR1 LNHDA and CDR2 SQIVND (reference sequence). CDR3 loop: CASASQGSSYEQYF. As DNA, the CDR3 is TGTGCCAGTGCCTCCCAGGGCTCTTCCTACGAGCAGTACTTC. Based on the CDR3 plus reference TRBV19 and TRBJ2-7, the full variable domain is DGGITQSPKYLFRKEGQNVTLSCEQNLNHDAMYWYRQDPGQGLRLIYYSQIVNDFQKGDIAEGYSVSREKKESFPLTVTSAQKNPTAFYLCASASQGSSYEQYFGPGTRLTVT.

The chain uses TRBV28 and TRBJ2-7; D perhaps matches TRBD2 (6 bases). This CDR3 has 15 residues. Germline V gene sequence: CDR1 MDHEN, CDR2 SYDVKM. The germline V and J ends were trimmed by 7 bases and 6 bases, with 22 bases remaining between them. The CDR3 nucleotides are TGTGCCAGCACCCCCCACGGAGGGACCCCGGGCGAGCAGTACTTC. Protein: CASTPHGGTPGEQYF.

There are a few counts of this clone. The chain recombines TRBV5-4 with TRBJ2-7, with 14 nucleotides matching TRBD2. CDR3 size: 15 residues. Germline CDR1 reads SGHNT; CDR2 reads YYREEE (reference sequence). The V and J ends lost 4 bases and 6 bases, in that order; junction bases with no gene match: 6. CDR3 loop: CASSATSGGAVEQYF. As DNA, the CDR3 is TGTGCCAGCAGCGCGACTAGCGGGGGGGCGGTCGAGCAGTACTTC.

V is TRBV19 and J is TRBJ1-2, with TRBD1 matching 7 bases. With 7 bases clipped from V and 4 bases from J, the junction kept 9 bases outside the gene matches. CDR1 and CDR2 from the germline V gene are LNHDA and SQIVND (reference sequence). This CDR3 is 14 amino acids long. The CDR3 loop is CASKDRPSSYGYTF. In DNA, the CDR3 is TGTGCCAGTAAGGACAGGCCCTCATCCTATGGCTACACCTTC.

The chain carries TRBV4-3 and TRBJ1-2; 9 bases are shared with TRBD1. With 5 bases clipped from V and 4 bases from J, the junction kept 8 bases outside the gene matches. The CDR3 spans 15 residues. Germline CDR1 is LGHNA and CDR2 is YSLEER. The CDR3 nucleotides are TGCGCCAGCAGCGCACAGGGGGCACGTCTCTATGGCTACACCTTC. Amino acids: CASSAQGARLYGYTF.

This clone has ten or more counts. The chain employs TRBV4-3 and TRBJ1-5, with D unresolved. The germline V gene encodes CDR1 LGHNA and CDR2 YSLEER. The CDR3 length is 20 residues. The V end was cut by 1 base, the J end by 5 bases, with 27 bases between. CDR3 sequence (DNA): TGCGCCAGCAGCCAAGGTTTTGTGGCGGGAGGAACGTTGGGCGATCAGCCCCAGCATTTT. It is translated as CASSQGFVAGGTLGDQPQHF.

This clone was seen more than once but under ten times. The V and J genes are TRBV7-2 and TRBJ1-1, with D uncertain. Per germline, CDR1 SGHTA and CDR2 FQGNSA. With 5 bases removed from V and 5 bases from J, the gap between germline ends came to 9 bases. The CDR3 runs to 12 residues. In DNA form, the CDR3 reads TGTGCCAGCAGCCCCCGGAGGACTGAAGCTTTCTTT. It codes for CASSPRRTEAFF.

This clone was seen a few times. The identical CDR3 is also encoded by other nucleotide sequences in the sample. This chain's CDR3 is CASSLVAGASYNEQFF. The CDR3 nucleotides read TGCGCCAGCAGCTTGGTTGCAGGGGCTTCCTACAATGAGCAGTTCTTC. The chain uses TRBV5-1 and TRBJ2-1, with D perhaps matching TRBD1 (6 bases). Trimming stripped 0 bases from V and 1 base from J, with 11 bases between. The CDR3 runs 16 residues. CDR1 SGHRS and CDR2 YFSETQ come from the germline V gene.

This clone was seen more than once but under ten times. V is TRBV19 and J is TRBJ1-2; 10 nucleotides match TRBD1. This CDR3 is built from 15 residues. Germline values: CDR1 LNHDA, CDR2 SQIVND (reference sequence). J lost 6 bases, V lost 7 bases, and 11 bases had no gene match. The CDR3 DNA is TGTGCCAGTACCCCCAGGACAGGGGGGAGGAATGGCTACACCTTC. Translation gives CASTPRTGGRNGYTF.

The chain links TRBV18 to TRBJ1-1; D is ambiguous. Trimming pared 2 bases from V and 6 bases from J, leaving 13 bases between. The CDR3 is 14 residues long. Per the germline V gene, CDR1 is KGHSH and CDR2 is LQKENI. Here the CDR3 reads CASSPLSTRSEAFF. CDR3 nucleotide sequence: TGTGCCAGCTCACCATTATCGACAAGGTCTGAAGCTTTCTTT.

This chain uses TRBV29-1 with TRBJ1-2, with D hard to call. In germline, CDR1 is SQVTM, CDR2 ANQGSEA. The CDR3 is made up of 11 amino acids. Trimming took 3 bases from V and 5 from J, leaving 7 bases between them. CDR3 in amino acids: CSVELRYGYTF. The CDR3 region has the DNA TGCAGCGTTGAGCTACGGTATGGCTACACCTTC.

Here the CDR3 reads CASSSTSGTKETQYF. The CDR3 DNA sequence: TGTGCCAGCAGCTCCACCTCCGGGACTAAAGAGACCCAGTACTTC. The V and J genes are TRBV11-2 and TRBJ2-5, with 7 bases identical to TRBD2. The ends lost 4 bases at V and 3 bases at J; junction bases unmatched: 8. The CDR3 sequence is 15 residues long. Germline values: CDR1 SGHAT, CDR2 FQNNGV.

This clone was counted between two and nine times. The chain links TRBV2 to TRBJ1-5; no definite D call. V was pared by 3 bases and J by 1 base, with 13 bases between. This CDR3 is 16 amino acids long. Germline V gene data show CDR1 as SNHLY and CDR2 as FYNNEI. The CDR3: CASSESSSRSNQPQHF. CDR3 nucleotide sequence: TGTGCCAGCAGTGAGTCATCCAGTCGCAGCAATCAGCCCCAGCATTTT. The full variable domain, completed using reference TRBV2 and TRBJ1-5, is EPEVTQTPSHQVTQMGQEVILRCVPISNHLYFYWYRQILGQKVEFLVSFYNNEISEKSEIFDDQFSVERPDGSNFTLKIRSTKLEDSAMYFCASSESSSRSNQPQHFGDGTRLSIL.

This rearrangement joins TRBV27 to TRBJ1-4, with TRBD1 as a possible D gene (5 bases). The germline CDR1 and CDR2 sequences are MNHEY and SMNVEV (reference sequence). Trimming left V 6 bases short and J 7 bases short, with 15 bases between. This CDR3 has 14 amino acids. The CDR3: CASSRGGTSEKLFF. CDR3 coding DNA: TGTGCCAGCAGCCGCGGGGGTACGAGTGAAAAACTGTTTTTT.

In its sample, this clone was seen a few times. The rearrangement uses TRBV28 and TRBJ2-7; 9 bases agree with TRBD1. Germline loops: CDR1 MDHEN, CDR2 SYDVKM. The CDR3 is made up of 17 amino acids. The V and J ends lost 7 bases and 0 bases, in that order; junction bases with no gene match: 13. The CDR3 loop is CASTPTTGTGFSYEQYF. CDR3 bases: TGTGCCAGCACCCCTACAACCGGGACAGGGTTCTCCTACGAGCAGTACTTC.

The chain couples TRBV5-6 to TRBJ1-1; 8 bases are a match to TRBD1. Germline assignment: CDR1 SGHDT and CDR2 YYEEEE. Germline trimming cut 1 base from V and 1 base from J; bases unmatched to any gene: 3. The CDR3 spans 15 residues. This CDR3 reads CASSLPGTGNTEAFF. The CDR3 nucleotides are TGTGCCAGCAGCTTGCCGGGGACAGGGAACACTGAAGCTTTCTTT.

This chain joins TRBV5-4 and TRBJ2-1; TRBD2 matches 15 bases. The germline gives CDR1 SGHNT, CDR2 YYREEE (reference sequence). The trim removed 1 base at V and 9 bases at J, leaving 5 bases unmatched. The CDR3 has 16 residues. CDR3 coding DNA: TGTGCCAGCAGCTTGCGGACTAGCGGGGGGGCCACTGAGCAGTTCTTC. It codes for CASSLRTSGGATEQFF. The variable domain in full, completed from reference TRBV5-4 and TRBJ2-1, reads ETGVTQSPTHLIKTRGQQVTLRCSSQSGHNTVSWYQQALGQGPQFIFQYYREEENGRGNFPPRFSGLQFPNYSSELNVNALELDDSALYLCASSLRTSGGATEQFFGPGTRLTVL.

This clone came up a few times. This chain joins TRBV15 and TRBJ1-4, with 8 bases identical to TRBD1. CDR1 and CDR2 (germline): LNHNV, YYDKDF (reference sequence). The CDR3 loop spans 19 amino acids. V was clipped by 0 bases and J by 2 bases; unmatched bases: 11. This chain's CDR3 is CATSRERGRGLSTNEKLFF. CDR3 in DNA: TGTGCCACCAGCAGAGAAAGGGGCAGGGGGCTCTCTACTAATGAAAAACTGTTTTTT.

This clone was observed a few times. This sequence joins TRBV19 and TRBJ2-7, with D possibly TRBD1 on 6 matching bases. Trimming removed 7 bases at V and 4 bases at J, with 17 bases between. Germline V CDR1 and CDR2: LNHDA, SQIVND (reference sequence). The CDR3 covers 14 residues. CDR3 sequence reads: CASKTQGTAYEQYF. CDR3 nucleotide sequence: TGTGCCAGTAAGACACAGGGCACAGCGTACGAGCAGTACTTC.

In its sample, this clone was seen a few times. This chain joins TRBV16 and TRBJ2-6, with TRBD2 as a possible D gene (6 bases). The V and J ends lost 4 bases and 0 bases respectively, with 13 bases between them. The CDR3 runs 17 residues. Germline V gene data show CDR1 as KGHSY and CDR2 as FQNENV. The CDR3 loop reads CASSPRGWTSGANVLTF. DNA of the CDR3: TGTGCCAGCAGCCCCCGGGGGTGGACCTCTGGGGCCAACGTCCTGACTTTC. The full variable domain, with the rest looked up from reference TRBV16 and TRBJ2-6, is GEEVAQTPKHLVRGEGQKAKLYCAPIKGHSYVFWYQQVLKNEFKFLISFQNENVFDETGMPKERFSAKCLPNSPCSLEIQATKLEDSAVYFCASSPRGWTSGANVLTFGAGSRLTVL.

The J gene is TRBJ1-4, the V gene TRBV21-1; the D segment call TRBD1 is taken from the table without a DNA check. TRBV21-1 is a listed pseudogene. The CDR3 totals 19 residues. This CDR3 reads CASSKVEKTGTEGDEKLFF. For the CDR3, the DNA is TGTGCCAGCAGCAAAGTGGAAAAAACAGGGACAGAGGGCGATGAAAAACTGTTTTTT.